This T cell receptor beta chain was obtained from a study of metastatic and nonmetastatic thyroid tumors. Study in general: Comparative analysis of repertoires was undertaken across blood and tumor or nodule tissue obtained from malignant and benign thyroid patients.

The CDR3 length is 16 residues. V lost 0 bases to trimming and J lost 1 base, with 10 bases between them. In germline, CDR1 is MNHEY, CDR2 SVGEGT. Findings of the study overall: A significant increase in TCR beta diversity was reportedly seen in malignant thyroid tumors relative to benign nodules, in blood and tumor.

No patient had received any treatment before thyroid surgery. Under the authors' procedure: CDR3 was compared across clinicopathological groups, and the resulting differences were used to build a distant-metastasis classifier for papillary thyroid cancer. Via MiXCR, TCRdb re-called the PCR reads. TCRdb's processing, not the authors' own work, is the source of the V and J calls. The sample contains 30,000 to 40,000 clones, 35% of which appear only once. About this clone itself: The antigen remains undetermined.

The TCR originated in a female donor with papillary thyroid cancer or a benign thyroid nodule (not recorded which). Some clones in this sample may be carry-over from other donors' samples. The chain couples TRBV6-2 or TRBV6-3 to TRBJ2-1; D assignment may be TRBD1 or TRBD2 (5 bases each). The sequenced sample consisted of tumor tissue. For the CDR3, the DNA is TGTGCCAGCAGTTACTCCGGGACGCCGTCCTACAATGAGCAGTTCTTC. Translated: CASSYSGTPSYNEQFF.